Given below is one T cell receptor beta chain in context. The germline V gene has CDR1 LNHDA and CDR2 SQIVND (reference sequence). V was pared by 7 bases and J by 7 bases, with 14 bases between. The CDR3 has 13 residues. The data were taken from a study of control samples from healthy donors and cancer patients. Profiled with immunoSEQ multiplex PCR; TCRdb holds only in-frame clones, not every one. The table has over 150,000 clones, around nine tenths seen once. This chain uses TRBV19 with TRBJ1-5; TRBD1 is a possible D gene (5 bases). The receptor was derived from a man under 40 in good health. Source material: blood. The CDR3 reads CASTAQGGQPQHF. The DNA of the CDR3 is TGTGCCAGTACCGCCCAGGGCGGGCAGCCCCAGCATTTT.